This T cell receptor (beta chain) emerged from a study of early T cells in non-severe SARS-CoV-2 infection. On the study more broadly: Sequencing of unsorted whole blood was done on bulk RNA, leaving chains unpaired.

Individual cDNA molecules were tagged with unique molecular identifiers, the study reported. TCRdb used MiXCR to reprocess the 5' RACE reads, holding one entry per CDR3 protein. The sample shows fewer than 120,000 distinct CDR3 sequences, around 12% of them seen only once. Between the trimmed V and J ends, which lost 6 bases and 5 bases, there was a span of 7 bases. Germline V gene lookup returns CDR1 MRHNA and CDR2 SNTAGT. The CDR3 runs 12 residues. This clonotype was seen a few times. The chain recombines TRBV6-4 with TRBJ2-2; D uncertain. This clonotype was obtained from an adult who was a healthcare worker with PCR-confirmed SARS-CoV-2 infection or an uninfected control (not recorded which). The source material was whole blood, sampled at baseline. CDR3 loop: CASSHVTGELFF. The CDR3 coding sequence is TGTGCCAGCAGCCATGTTACCGGGGAGCTGTTTTTT.